The subject of this entry is one TCR beta chain. Source study methods: Reference gene primer amplification yielded estimated nucleated cell counts. Assay: immunoSEQ multiplex PCR; the TCRdb copy retains only in-frame clones and omits some. The V and J calls and clone size were taken over from that table, and D and trimming were inferred from the DNA. The sample includes 35,000 to 55,000 clones, around 87% of them seen just once. The sample is drawn from a study of blood T cell repertoires in COVID-19. The wider study: Samples came from the United States, Italy and Spain, spanning acute and convalescent COVID-19. T cells, B-cell-depleted T cells, or PBMCs provided the cDNA or gDNA that served as material.

CDR3 length: 15 residues. Germline V gene lookup returns CDR1 SGHNT and CDR2 YYREEE (reference sequence). V was clipped by 3 bases and J by 3 bases; unmatched bases: 8. This sequence originates from a human donor in a cohort sampled during active COVID-19. Source material: peripheral blood. The gene calls are TRBV5-4 and TRBJ2-5; 7 bases line up with TRBD1. The CDR3 DNA reads TGTGCCAGCAGCTCGTTGACAGGGTCAAAAGAGACCCAGTACTTC. Protein sequence: CASSSLTGSKETQYF.